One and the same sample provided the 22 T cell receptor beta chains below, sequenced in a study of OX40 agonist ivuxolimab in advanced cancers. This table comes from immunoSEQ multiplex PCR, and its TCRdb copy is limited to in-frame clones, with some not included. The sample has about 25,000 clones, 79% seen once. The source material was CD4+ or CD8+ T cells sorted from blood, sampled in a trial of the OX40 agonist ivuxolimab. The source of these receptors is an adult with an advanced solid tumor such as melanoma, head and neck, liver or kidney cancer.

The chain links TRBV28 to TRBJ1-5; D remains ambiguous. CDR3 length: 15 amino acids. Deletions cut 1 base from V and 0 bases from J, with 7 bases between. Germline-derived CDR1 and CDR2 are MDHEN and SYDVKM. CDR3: CASSLYQDSNQPQHF. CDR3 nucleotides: TGTGCCAGCAGTTTATACCAGGATAGCAATCAGCCCCAGCATTTT.

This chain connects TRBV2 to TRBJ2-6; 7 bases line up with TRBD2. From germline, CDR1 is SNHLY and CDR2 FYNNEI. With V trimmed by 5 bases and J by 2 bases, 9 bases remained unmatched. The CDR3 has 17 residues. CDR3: CASSSSRRGTGANVLTF. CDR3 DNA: TGTGCCAGCAGTTCTTCTCGGCGGGGGACTGGGGCCAACGTCCTGACTTTC.

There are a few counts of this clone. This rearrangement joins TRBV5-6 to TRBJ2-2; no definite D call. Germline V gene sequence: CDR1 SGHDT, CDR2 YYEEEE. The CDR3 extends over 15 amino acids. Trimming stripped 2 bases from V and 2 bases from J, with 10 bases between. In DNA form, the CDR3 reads TGTGCCAGCAGCTTCGAGGTGACAAACACCGGGGAGCTGTTTTTT. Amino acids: CASSFEVTNTGELFF.

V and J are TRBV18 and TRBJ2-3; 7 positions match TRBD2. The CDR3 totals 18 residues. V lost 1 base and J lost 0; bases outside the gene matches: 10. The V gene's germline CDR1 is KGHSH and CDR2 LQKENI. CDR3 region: CASSPLLLAKTSTDTQYF. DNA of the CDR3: TGTGCCAGCTCACCACTACTACTAGCGAAGACTAGCACAGATACGCAGTATTTT.

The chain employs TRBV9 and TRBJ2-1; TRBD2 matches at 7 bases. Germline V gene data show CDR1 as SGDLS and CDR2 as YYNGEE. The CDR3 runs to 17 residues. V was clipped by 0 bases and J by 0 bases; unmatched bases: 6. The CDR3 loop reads CASSVELGGSSYNEQFF. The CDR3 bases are TGTGCCAGCAGCGTAGAACTGGGGGGGAGCTCCTACAATGAGCAGTTCTTC.

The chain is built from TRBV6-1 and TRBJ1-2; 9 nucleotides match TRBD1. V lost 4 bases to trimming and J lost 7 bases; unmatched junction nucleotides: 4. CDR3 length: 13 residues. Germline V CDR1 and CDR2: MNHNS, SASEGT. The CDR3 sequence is CASSVGQGLGYTF. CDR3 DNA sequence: TGTGCCAGCAGTGTGGGACAGGGCCTTGGCTACACCTTC.

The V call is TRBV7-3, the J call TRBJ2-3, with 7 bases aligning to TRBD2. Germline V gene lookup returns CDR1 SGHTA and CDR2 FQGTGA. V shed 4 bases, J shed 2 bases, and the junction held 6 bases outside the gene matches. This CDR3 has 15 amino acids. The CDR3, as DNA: TGTGCCAGCAGCTCCGGACTAGTGTACACAGATACGCAGTATTTT. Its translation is CASSSGLVYTDTQYF. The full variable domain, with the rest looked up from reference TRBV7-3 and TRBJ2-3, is GAGVSQTPSNKVTEKGKYVELRCDPISGHTALYWYRQSLGQGPEFLIYFQGTGAADDSGLPNDRFFAVRPEGSVSTLKIQRTERGDSAVYLCASSSGLVYTDTQYFGPGTRLTVL.

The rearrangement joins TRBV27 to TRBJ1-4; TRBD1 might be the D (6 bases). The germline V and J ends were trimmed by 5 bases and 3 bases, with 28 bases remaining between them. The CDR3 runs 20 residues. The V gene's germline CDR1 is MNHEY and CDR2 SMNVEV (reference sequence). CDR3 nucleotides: TGTGCCAGCAGTCCCTCCCAGAGCCGGACAGTAAGTTTGGCTAATGAAAAACTGTTTTTT. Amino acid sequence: CASSPSQSRTVSLANEKLFF.

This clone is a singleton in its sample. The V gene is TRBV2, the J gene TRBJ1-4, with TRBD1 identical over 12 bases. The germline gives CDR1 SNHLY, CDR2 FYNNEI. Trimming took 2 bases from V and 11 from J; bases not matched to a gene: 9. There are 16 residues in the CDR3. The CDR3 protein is CASSESKGQGAGKLFF. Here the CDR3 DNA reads TGTGCCAGCAGTGAAAGTAAGGGACAGGGGGCCGGGAAACTGTTTTTT.

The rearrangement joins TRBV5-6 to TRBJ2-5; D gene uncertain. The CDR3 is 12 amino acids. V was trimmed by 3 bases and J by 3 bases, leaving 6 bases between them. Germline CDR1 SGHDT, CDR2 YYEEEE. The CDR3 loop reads CASSWMEETQYF. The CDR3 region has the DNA TGTGCCAGCAGCTGGATGGAAGAGACCCAGTACTTC.

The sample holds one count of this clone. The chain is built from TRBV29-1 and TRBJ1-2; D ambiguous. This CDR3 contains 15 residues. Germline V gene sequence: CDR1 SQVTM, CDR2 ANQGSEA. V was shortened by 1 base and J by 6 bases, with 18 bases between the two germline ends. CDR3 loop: CSVEGLGPQWDGYTF. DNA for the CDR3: TGCAGCGTTGAAGGTCTCGGCCCCCAATGGGATGGCTACACCTTC.

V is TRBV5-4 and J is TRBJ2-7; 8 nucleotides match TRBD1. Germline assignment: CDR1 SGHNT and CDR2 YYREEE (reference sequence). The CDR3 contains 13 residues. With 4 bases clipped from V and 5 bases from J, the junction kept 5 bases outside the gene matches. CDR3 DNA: TGTGCCAGCAGCCTGGTACAGGGGGACGAGCAGTACTTC. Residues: CASSLVQGDEQYF.

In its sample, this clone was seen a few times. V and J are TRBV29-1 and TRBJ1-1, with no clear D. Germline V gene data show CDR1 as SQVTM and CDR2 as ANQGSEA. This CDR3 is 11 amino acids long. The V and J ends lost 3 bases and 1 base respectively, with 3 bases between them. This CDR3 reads CSVEPNTEAFF. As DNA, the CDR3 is TGCAGCGTTGAGCCGAACACTGAAGCTTTCTTT.

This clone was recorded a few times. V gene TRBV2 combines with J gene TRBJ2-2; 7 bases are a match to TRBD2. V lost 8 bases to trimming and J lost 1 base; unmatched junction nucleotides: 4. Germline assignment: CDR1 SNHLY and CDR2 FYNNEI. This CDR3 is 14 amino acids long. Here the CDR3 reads CASSSGENTGELFF. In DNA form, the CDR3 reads TGTGCCAGCTCCAGCGGGGAGAACACCGGGGAGCTGTTTTTT.

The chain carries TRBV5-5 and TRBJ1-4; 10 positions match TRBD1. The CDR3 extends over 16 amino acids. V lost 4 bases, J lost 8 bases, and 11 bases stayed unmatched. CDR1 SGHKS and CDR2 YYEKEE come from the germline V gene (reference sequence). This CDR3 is CASSPTGTGDQEKLFF. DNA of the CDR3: TGTGCCAGCAGCCCGACCGGGACAGGGGATCAGGAAAAACTGTTTTTT. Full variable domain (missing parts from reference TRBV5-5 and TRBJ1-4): DAGVTQSPTHLIKTRGQQVTLRCSPISGHKSVSWYQQVLGQGPQFIFQYYEKEERGRGNFPDRFSARQFPNYSSELNVNALLLGDSALYLCASSPTGTGDQEKLFFGSGTQLSVL.

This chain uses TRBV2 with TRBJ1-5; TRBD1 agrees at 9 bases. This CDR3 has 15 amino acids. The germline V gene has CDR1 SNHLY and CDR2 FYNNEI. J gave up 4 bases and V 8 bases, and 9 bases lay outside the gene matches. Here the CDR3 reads CASADRDRVNQPQHF. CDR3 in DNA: TGTGCCAGCGCCGACCGGGACAGGGTTAATCAGCCCCAGCATTTT.

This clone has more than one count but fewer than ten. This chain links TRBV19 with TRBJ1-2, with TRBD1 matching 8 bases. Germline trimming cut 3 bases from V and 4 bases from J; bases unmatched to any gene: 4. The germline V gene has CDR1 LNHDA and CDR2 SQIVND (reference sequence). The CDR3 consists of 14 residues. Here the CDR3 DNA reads TGTGCCAGTAGTATTCCAGGGGGCGTCTATGGCTACACCTTC. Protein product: CASSIPGGVYGYTF. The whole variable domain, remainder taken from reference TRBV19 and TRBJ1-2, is DGGITQSPKYLFRKEGQNVTLSCEQNLNHDAMYWYRQDPGQGLRLIYYSQIVNDFQKGDIAEGYSVSREKKESFPLTVTSAQKNPTAFYLCASSIPGGVYGYTFGSGTRLTVV.

The CDR3 DNA follows: TGTGCCAGCAGCGATAACAGGGGAGGGACGAACACCGGGGAGCTGTTTTTT. This encodes CASSDNRGGTNTGELFF. The chain recombines TRBV9 with TRBJ2-2; D is possibly TRBD1 or TRBD2 (7 bases each). The CDR3 runs 17 residues. Germline V gene data show CDR1 as SGDLS and CDR2 as YYNGEE. V shed 3 bases and J shed 0 bases, with 15 bases lying between them.

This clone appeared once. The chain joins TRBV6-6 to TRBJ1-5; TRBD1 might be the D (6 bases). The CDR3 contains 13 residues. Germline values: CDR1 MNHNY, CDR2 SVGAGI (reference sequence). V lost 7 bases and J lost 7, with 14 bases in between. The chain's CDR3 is CASTELGGQPQHF. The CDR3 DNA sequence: TGTGCCAGCACTGAATTGGGGGGCCAGCCCCAGCATTTT.

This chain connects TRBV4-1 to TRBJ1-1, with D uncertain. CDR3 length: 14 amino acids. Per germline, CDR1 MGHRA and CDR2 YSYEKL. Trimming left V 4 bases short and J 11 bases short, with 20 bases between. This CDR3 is CASSRFGEGLRAFF. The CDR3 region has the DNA TGCGCCAGCAGCCGCTTTGGGGAGGGCCTCCGGGCTTTCTTT.

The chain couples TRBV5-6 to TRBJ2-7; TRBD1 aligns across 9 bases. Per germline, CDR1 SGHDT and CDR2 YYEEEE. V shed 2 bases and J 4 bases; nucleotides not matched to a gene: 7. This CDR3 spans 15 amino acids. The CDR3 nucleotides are TGTGCCAGCAGCTTTCCCGGGACAGGGATTTACGAGCAGTACTTC. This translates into CASSFPGTGIYEQYF. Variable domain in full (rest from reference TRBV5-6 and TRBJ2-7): DAGVTQSPTHLIKTRGQQVTLRCSPKSGHDTVSWYQQALGQGPQFIFQYYEEEERQRGNFPDRFSGHQFPNYSSELNVNALLLGDSALYLCASSFPGTGIYEQYFGPGTRLTVT.

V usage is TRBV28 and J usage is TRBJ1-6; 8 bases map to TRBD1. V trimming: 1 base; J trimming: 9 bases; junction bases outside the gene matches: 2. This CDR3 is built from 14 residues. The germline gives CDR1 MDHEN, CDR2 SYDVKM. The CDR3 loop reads CASSLYRGVSPLHF. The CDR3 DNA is TGTGCCAGCAGTTTATACAGGGGGGTTTCACCCCTCCACTTT.